The 18 T cell receptor beta chains below come from one sample, sequenced in a study of T-cell reconstitution after alpha-beta-depleted transplantation in children. For TCRbeta, the library was prepared with unique molecular identifiers. MiXCR, applied by TCRdb to the PCR reads, yields one record per CDR3 protein. The sample carries about 580,000 distinct CDR3 sequences, more than 20% recorded once. Source: PBMCs, mostly from graft donor cells, taken 360 days after TCRalphabeta/CD19-depleted stem cell transplant. These receptors were taken from a boy younger than two who had a stem cell transplant for acute myeloid leukemia, so the T cells may come from the graft donor.

The chain employs TRBV12-3 or TRBV12-4 and TRBJ1-3, with D unclear. V lost 8 bases and J 6 bases, leaving 11 bases between the germline ends. The CDR3 contains 12 residues. CDR3 DNA sequence: TGTGCCAGCGGTGTTCTGGAAAACACCATATATTTT. Translated: CASGVLENTIYF.

The chain couples TRBV28 to TRBJ2-3, with D possibly TRBD1 on 5 matching bases. Germline CDR1 MDHEN, CDR2 SYDVKM. The CDR3 consists of 17 residues. The V and J ends lost 6 bases and 3 bases respectively, with 22 bases between them. The CDR3 DNA follows: TGTGCCAGCAGCTTCGATCCCGACACAGGAAAGACAGATACGCAGTATTTT. This codes for CASSFDPDTGKTDTQYF.

This clonotype appeared many times. The chain couples TRBV5-6 to TRBJ1-1, with a tentative D call TRBD1 (5 bases). With 4 bases removed from V and 7 bases from J, the gap between germline ends came to 11 bases. Germline CDR1 SGHDT, CDR2 YYEEEE. The CDR3 consists of 12 residues. DNA for the CDR3: TGTGCCAGCAGCGCGGGGGAGGTTGAAGCTTTCTTT. Amino acids: CASSAGEVEAFF.

This clonotype was counted only a few times. The chain recombines TRBV6-2 or TRBV6-3 with TRBJ2-1; unclear D gene. The germline gives CDR1 MNHEY, CDR2 SVGEGT. The CDR3 sequence is 16 residues long. V shed 0 bases and J shed 2 bases, with 11 bases lying between them. The CDR3 protein is CASSYSTESPYNEQFF. CDR3 nucleotide sequence: TGTGCCAGCAGTTACTCGACGGAATCCCCCTACAATGAGCAGTTCTTC.

The CDR3 region is CASSLTGPTYNEQFF. The CDR3 region has the DNA TGTGCCAGCAGTTTAACAGGCCCAACCTACAATGAGCAGTTCTTC. This chain connects TRBV28 to TRBJ2-1; D is perhaps TRBD1 (5 bases). Germline loops: CDR1 MDHEN, CDR2 SYDVKM. V was trimmed by 2 bases and J by 2 bases, leaving 10 bases between them. There are 15 residues in the CDR3.

This clonotype was observed once. This clone may be a read error of a much larger clone one base away. V usage is TRBV7-9 and J usage is TRBJ2-5; TRBD2 aligns across 12 bases. J was trimmed by 5 bases and V by 3 bases; bases with no gene match: 4. Germline loops: CDR1 SEHNR, CDR2 FQNEAQ (reference sequence). The CDR3 spans 15 residues. This CDR3 reads CASSFGLAGHETQYF. The CDR3 DNA is TGTGCCAGCAGCTTCGGACTAGCGGGGCATGAGACCCAGTACTTC.

The chain is built from TRBV5-1 and TRBJ2-3; 11 bases agree with TRBD1. The ends lost 0 bases at V and 4 bases at J; junction bases unmatched: 4. The length of the CDR3 is 16 residues. Germline loops: CDR1 SGHRS, CDR2 YFSETQ. In nucleotides, the CDR3 is TGCGCCAGCAGCTTGGGGACAGGGGGCGAGGCAGATACGCAGTATTTT. As protein: CASSLGTGGEADTQYF.

The gene calls are TRBV11-2 and TRBJ2-1; D remains ambiguous. The CDR3 loop spans 14 amino acids. The V end lost 5 bases, the J end lost 0 bases, and 8 bases lay between the germline ends. The germline V gene has CDR1 SGHAT and CDR2 FQNNGV. For the CDR3, the DNA is TGTGCCAGCAGCGAAGAACCCTCCTACAATGAGCAGTTCTTC. It specifies CASSEEPSYNEQFF. The whole variable domain, remainder taken from reference TRBV11-2 and TRBJ2-1, is EAGVAQSPRYKIIEKRQSVAFWCNPISGHATLYWYQQILGQGPKLLIQFQNNGVVDDSQLPKDRFSAERLKGVDSTLKIQPAKLEDSAVYLCASSEEPSYNEQFFGPGTRLTVL.

The count of this clonotype is one. CDR3 residues: CASSSGDAFF. For the CDR3, the DNA is TGTGCCAGCAGCTCAGGGGACGCTTTCTTT. The V gene is TRBV7-9, the J gene TRBJ1-1; the D gene is possibly TRBD1 (6 bases). Germline CDR1 SEHNR, CDR2 FQNEAQ (reference sequence). V dropped 4 bases and J dropped 11 bases, with 8 bases sitting between them. This CDR3 is built from 10 residues.

The table lists this clonotype with a count of one. The CDR3 DNA sequence: TGTGCCACCACAGGGGAGGCCACAGATACGCAGTATTTT. Translation: CATTGEATDTQYF. The chain is built from TRBV7-9 and TRBJ2-3; D possibly corresponds to TRBD1 (7 bases). The length of the CDR3 is 13 residues. Trimming removed 10 bases at V and 2 bases at J, with 13 bases between. Germline CDR1 reads SEHNR; CDR2 reads FQNEAQ (reference sequence).

This clonotype came up a few times. The V and J genes are TRBV10-3 and TRBJ2-7, with 9 nucleotides matching TRBD1. CDR1 and CDR2 (germline): ENHRY, SYGVKD. The CDR3 runs 15 residues. V was pared by 2 bases and J by 2 bases, with 4 bases of the junction left unmatched. The CDR3 loop reads CAISEGQGLTYEQYF. The CDR3 region has the DNA TGTGCCATCAGTGAGGGACAGGGGCTCACCTACGAGCAGTACTTC.

The table lists this clonotype with a few counts. The V gene is TRBV20-1, the J gene TRBJ2-5; D is perhaps TRBD1 (5 bases). Trimming took off 3 bases at V and 2 bases at J, with 10 bases between the two ends. Germline V gives CDR1 DFQATT, CDR2 SNEGSKA (reference sequence). This CDR3 is built from 13 residues. This CDR3 is CSASFDSQETQYF. The CDR3 region has the DNA TGCAGTGCTAGCTTTGACAGTCAAGAGACCCAGTACTTC.

Points on this clonotype: One base away lies a much larger clone, so this may be a sequencing read error. The CDR3 DNA sequence: TGTGCCAGCAGTGCTGGGGGGAGGGACAGCGCATCCTACAATGAGCAGTTCTTC. It yields the protein CASSAGGRDSASYNEQFF. The chain employs TRBV2 and TRBJ2-1; the D call may be TRBD1 or TRBD2 (7 bases each). V was shortened by 4 bases and J by 1 base, with 20 bases between the two germline ends. Germline V lookup: CDR1 SNHLY, CDR2 FYNNEI. The CDR3 totals 18 residues.

This clonotype came up a few times. The gene calls are TRBV20-1 and TRBJ2-3; 7 bases agree with TRBD2. The CDR3 totals 15 residues. CDR1 and CDR2 (germline): DFQATT, SNEGSKA (reference sequence). V dropped 3 bases and J dropped 0; count of bases not matched to a gene: 6. Here the CDR3 reads CSARTWGGSTDTQYF. The CDR3 DNA is TGCAGTGCTAGGACTTGGGGGGGGAGCACAGATACGCAGTATTTT.

The chain combines TRBV11-3 with TRBJ2-1, with 12 bases fitting TRBD1. V lost 5 bases to trimming and J lost 9 bases; unmatched junction nucleotides: 8. The CDR3 length is 15 residues. Germline CDR1 reads SGHNT; CDR2 reads YENEEA. CDR3: CASSPHGTGGVEQFF. The DNA for the CDR3 is TGTGCCAGCAGCCCCCACGGGACAGGGGGCGTTGAGCAGTTCTTC.

This clonotype came up a few times. The V call is TRBV7-2, the J call TRBJ2-2, with 8 bases that match TRBD1. V dropped 4 bases and J dropped 5; count of bases not matched to a gene: 6. Germline-derived CDR1 and CDR2 are SGHTA and FQGNSA. The length of the CDR3 is 15 residues. The CDR3 DNA reads TGTGCCAGCAGCTGGACAGGGCAAGGGACCGGGGAGCTGTTTTTT. Translation gives CASSWTGQGTGELFF.

The V call is TRBV10-3, the J call TRBJ2-3; 10 nucleotides line up with TRBD1. Germline CDR1 ENHRY, CDR2 SYGVKD. This CDR3 contains 15 residues. The ends lost 6 bases at V and 0 bases at J; junction bases unmatched: 3. CDR3 DNA sequence: TGTGCCATCAGAAAGACAGGGGGCAGCACAGATACGCAGTATTTT. This translates into CAIRKTGGSTDTQYF.

The V call is TRBV5-4, the J call TRBJ2-3; 8 bases map to TRBD2. The CDR3 covers 15 residues. CDR1 and CDR2 from the germline V gene are SGHNT and YYREEE (reference sequence). V gave up 10 bases and J gave up 3 bases; unmatched junction bases: 13. CDR3 bases: TGTGCCTCCCGAGTGGGACTAGACGCGACAGATACGCAGTATTTT. The encoded protein is CASRVGLDATDTQYF.